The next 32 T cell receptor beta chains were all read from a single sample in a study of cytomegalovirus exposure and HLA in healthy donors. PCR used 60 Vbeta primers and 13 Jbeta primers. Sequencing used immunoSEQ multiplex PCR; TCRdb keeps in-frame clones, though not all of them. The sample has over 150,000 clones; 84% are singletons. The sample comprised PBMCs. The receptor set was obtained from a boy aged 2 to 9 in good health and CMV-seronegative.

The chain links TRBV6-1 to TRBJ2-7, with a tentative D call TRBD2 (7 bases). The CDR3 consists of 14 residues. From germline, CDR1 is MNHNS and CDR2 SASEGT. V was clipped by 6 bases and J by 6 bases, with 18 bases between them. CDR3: CASSTGGGAGEQYF. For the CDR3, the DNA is TGTGCCAGCAGCACCGGTGGGGGGGCAGGCGAGCAGTACTTC.

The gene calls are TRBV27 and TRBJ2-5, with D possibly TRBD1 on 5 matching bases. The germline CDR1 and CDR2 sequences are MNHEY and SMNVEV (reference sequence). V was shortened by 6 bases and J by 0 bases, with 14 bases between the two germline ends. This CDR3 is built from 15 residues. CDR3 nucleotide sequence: TGTGCCAGCAGAAATCCGACAGCCAACCAAGAGACCCAGTACTTC. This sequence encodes CASRNPTANQETQYF.

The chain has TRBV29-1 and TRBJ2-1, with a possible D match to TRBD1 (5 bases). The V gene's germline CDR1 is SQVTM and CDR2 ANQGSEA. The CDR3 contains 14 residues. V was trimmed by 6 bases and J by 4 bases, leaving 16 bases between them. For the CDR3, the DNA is TGCAGCGTCACCCCCGGCCCAGGGTACAATGAGCAGTTCTTC. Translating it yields CSVTPGPGYNEQFF.

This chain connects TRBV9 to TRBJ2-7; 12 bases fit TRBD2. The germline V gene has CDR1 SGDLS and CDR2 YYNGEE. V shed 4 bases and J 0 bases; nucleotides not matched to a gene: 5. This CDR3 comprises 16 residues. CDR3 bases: TGTGCCAGCAGCCAGACTAGCGGGAGACCCTCCTACGAGCAGTACTTC. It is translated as CASSQTSGRPSYEQYF.

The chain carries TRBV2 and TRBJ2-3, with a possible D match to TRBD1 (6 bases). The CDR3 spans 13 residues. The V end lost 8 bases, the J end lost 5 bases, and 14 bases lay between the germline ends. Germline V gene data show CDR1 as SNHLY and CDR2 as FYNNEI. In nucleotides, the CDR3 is TGTGCCAGCGGACAGAACGTTGGAGATACGCAGTATTTT. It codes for CASGQNVGDTQYF. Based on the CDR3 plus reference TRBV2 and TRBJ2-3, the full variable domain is EPEVTQTPSHQVTQMGQEVILRCVPISNHLYFYWYRQILGQKVEFLVSFYNNEISEKSEIFDDQFSVERPDGSNFTLKIRSTKLEDSAMYFCASGQNVGDTQYFGPGTRLTVL.

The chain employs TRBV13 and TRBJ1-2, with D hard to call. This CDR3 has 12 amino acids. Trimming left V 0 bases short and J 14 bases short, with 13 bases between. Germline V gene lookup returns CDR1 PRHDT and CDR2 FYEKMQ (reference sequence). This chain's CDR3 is CASSLGRGHRTF. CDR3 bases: TGTGCCAGCAGCTTAGGCCGGGGTCATCGGACCTTC.

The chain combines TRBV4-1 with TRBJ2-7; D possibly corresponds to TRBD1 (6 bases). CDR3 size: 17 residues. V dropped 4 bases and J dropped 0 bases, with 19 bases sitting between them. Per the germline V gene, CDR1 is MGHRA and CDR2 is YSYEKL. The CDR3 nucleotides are TGCGCCAGCAGCCCCTCTCTCTCGAGGGGGAGCTCCTACGAGCAGTACTTC. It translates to CASSPSLSRGSSYEQYF.

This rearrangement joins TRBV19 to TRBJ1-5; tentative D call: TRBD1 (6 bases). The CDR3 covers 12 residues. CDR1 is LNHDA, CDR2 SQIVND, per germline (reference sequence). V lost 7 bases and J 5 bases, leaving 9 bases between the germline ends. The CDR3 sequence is CASKHRDQPQHF. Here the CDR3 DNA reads TGTGCCAGTAAACACAGGGATCAGCCCCAGCATTTT.

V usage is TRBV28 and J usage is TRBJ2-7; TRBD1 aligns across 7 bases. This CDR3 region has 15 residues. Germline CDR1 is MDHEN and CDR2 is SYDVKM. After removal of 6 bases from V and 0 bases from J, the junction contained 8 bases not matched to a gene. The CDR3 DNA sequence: TGTGCCAGCAGATGGGGACAGACCAGCTCCTACGAGCAGTACTTC. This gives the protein CASRWGQTSSYEQYF.

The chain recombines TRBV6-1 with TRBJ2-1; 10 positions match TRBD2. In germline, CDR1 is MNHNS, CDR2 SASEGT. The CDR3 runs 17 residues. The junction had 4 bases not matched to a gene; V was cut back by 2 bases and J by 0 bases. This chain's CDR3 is CASSEWASGSSYNEQFF. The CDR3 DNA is TGTGCCAGCAGTGAATGGGCTAGCGGGAGCTCCTACAATGAGCAGTTCTTC.

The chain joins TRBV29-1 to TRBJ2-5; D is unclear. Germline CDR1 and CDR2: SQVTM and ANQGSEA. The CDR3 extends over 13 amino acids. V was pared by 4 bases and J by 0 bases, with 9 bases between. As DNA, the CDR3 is TGCAGCGTTGTTCTGCAGAACCAAGAGACCCAGTACTTC. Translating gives CSVVLQNQETQYF.

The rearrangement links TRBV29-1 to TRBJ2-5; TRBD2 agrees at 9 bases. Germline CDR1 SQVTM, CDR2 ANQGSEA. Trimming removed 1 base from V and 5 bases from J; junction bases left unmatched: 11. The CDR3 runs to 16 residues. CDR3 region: CSVEGLAGGPGETQYF. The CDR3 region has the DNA TGCAGCGTTGAAGGTTTGGCGGGAGGGCCAGGGGAGACCCAGTACTTC.

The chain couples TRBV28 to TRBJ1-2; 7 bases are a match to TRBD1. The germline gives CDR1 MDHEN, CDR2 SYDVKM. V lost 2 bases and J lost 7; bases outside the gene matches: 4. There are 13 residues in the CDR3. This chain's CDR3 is CASSLNRGGGYTF. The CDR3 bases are TGTGCCAGCAGTTTAAACAGGGGTGGTGGCTACACCTTC.

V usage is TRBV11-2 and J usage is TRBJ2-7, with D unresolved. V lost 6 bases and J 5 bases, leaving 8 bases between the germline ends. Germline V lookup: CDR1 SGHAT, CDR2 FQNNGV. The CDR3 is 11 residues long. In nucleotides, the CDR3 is TGTGCCAGCAGAGCGTCCGACGAGCAGTACTTC. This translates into CASRASDEQYF.

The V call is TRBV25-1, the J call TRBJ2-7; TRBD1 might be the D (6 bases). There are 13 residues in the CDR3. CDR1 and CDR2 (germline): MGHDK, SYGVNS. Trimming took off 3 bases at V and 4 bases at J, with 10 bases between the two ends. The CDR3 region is CASSDNTGYEQYF. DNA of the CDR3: TGTGCCAGCAGTGACAATACAGGGTACGAGCAGTACTTC.

This CDR3 is CASSNLSVWGGKSNQPQHF. For the CDR3, the DNA is TGTGCCAGCAGCAACTTGAGTGTTTGGGGGGGGAAGAGCAATCAGCCCCAGCATTTT. The chain recombines TRBV21-1 with TRBJ1-5. TRBV21-1 is a pseudogene locus. This CDR3 has 19 residues.

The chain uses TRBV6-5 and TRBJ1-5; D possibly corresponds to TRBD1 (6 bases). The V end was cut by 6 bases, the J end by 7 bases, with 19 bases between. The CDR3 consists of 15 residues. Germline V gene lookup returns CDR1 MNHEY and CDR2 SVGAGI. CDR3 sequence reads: CASSPITGIGQPQHF. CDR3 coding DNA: TGTGCCAGCAGCCCGATTACAGGGATAGGGCAGCCCCAGCATTTT.

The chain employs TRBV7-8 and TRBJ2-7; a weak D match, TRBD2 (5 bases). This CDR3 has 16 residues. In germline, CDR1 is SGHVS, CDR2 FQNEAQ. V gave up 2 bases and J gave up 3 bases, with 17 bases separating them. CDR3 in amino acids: CASSLIPAGLDYEQYF. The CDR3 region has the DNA TGTGCCAGCAGCTTAATACCGGCGGGCCTAGACTACGAGCAGTACTTC.

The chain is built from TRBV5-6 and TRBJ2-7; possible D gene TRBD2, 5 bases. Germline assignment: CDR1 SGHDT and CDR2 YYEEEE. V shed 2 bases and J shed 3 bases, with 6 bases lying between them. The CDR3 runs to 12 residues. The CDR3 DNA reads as TGTGCCAGCAGCTTAGGAGGCTACGAGCAGTACTTC. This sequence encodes CASSLGGYEQYF.

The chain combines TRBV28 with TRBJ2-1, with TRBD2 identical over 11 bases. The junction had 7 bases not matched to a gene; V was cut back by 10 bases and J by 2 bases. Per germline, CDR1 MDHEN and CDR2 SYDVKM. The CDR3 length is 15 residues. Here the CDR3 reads CAIVAGGRAYNEQFF. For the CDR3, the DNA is TGTGCCATTGTAGCGGGAGGGCGGGCCTACAATGAGCAGTTCTTC.

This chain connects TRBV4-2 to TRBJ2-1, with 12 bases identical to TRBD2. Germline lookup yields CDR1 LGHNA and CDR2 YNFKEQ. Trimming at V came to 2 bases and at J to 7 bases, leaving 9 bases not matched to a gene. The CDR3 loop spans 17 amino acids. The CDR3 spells CASSQPWTSGIGNEQFF. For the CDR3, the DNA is TGTGCCAGCAGCCAACCCTGGACTAGCGGGATTGGTAATGAGCAGTTCTTC.

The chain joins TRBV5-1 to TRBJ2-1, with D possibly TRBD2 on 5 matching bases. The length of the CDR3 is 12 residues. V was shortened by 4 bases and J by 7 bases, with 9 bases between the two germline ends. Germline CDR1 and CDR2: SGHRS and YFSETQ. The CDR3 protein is CASSIRLNEQFF. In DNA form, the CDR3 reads TGCGCCAGCAGCATAAGACTAAATGAGCAGTTCTTC.

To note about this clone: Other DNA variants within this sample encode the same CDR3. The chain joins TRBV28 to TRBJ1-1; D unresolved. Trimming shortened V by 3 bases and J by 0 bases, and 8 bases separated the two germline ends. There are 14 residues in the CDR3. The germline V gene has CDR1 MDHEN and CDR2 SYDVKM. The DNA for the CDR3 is TGTGCCAGCAGTTTTGGCCAGATGAACACTGAAGCTTTCTTT. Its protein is CASSFGQMNTEAFF.

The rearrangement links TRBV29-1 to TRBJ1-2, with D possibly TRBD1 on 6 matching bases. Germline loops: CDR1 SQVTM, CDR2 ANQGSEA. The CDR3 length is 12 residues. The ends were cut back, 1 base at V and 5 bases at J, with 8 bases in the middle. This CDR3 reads CSVEGTVYGYTF. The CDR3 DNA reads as TGCAGCGTTGAAGGGACAGTGTATGGCTACACCTTC.

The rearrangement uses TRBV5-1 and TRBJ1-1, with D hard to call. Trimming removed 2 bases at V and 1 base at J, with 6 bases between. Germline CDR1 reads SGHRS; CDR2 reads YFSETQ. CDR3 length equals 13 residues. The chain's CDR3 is CASSFMSNTEAFF. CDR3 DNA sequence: TGCGCCAGCAGCTTCATGTCGAACACTGAAGCTTTCTTT.

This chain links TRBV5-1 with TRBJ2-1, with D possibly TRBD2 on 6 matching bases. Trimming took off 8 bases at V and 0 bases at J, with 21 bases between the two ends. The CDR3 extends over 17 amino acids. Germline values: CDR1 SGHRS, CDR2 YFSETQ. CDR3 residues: CASRTGASVSSYNEQFF. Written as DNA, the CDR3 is TGCGCCAGTAGAACTGGGGCTAGCGTTAGCTCCTACAATGAGCAGTTCTTC.

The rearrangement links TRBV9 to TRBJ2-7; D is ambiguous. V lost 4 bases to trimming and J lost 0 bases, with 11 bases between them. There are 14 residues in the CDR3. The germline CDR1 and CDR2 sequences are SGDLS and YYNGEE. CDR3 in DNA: TGTGCCAGCAGCCCCTATCCGAGCTCCTACGAGCAGTACTTC. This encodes CASSPYPSSYEQYF.

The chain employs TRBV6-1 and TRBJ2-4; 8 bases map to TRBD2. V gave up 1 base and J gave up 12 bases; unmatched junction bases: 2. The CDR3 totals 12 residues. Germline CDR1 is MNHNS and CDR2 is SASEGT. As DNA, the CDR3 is TGTGCCAGCAGTGAAGGGGGACTAGGTCAGTACTTC. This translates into CASSEGGLGQYF.

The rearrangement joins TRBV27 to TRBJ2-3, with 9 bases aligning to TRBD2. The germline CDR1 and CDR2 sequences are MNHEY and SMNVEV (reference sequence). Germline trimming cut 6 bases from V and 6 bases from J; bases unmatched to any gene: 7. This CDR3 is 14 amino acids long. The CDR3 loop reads CASSDSGRGDTQYF. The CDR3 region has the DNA TGTGCCAGCAGCGATAGCGGGAGAGGCGATACGCAGTATTTT.

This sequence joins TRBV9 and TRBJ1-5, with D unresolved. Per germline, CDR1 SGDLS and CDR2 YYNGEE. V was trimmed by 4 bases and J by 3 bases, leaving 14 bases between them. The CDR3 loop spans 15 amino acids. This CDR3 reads CASSLDGLINQPQHF. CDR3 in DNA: TGTGCCAGCAGCCTCGACGGACTCATCAATCAGCCCCAGCATTTT.

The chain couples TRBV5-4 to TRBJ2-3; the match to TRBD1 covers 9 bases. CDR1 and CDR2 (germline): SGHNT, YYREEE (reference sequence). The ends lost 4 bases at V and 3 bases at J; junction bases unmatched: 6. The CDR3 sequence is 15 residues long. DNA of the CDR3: TGTGCCAGCAGCGTTCGGACAGGGGAGACAGATACGCAGTATTTT. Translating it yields CASSVRTGETDTQYF.

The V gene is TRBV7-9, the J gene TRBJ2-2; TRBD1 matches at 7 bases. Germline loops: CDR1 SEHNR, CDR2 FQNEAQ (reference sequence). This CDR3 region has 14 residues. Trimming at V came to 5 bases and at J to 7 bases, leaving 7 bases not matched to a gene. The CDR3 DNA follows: TGTGCCAGCAGCCCGGACAGGTTTAACGGGGAGCTGTTTTTT. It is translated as CASSPDRFNGELFF.